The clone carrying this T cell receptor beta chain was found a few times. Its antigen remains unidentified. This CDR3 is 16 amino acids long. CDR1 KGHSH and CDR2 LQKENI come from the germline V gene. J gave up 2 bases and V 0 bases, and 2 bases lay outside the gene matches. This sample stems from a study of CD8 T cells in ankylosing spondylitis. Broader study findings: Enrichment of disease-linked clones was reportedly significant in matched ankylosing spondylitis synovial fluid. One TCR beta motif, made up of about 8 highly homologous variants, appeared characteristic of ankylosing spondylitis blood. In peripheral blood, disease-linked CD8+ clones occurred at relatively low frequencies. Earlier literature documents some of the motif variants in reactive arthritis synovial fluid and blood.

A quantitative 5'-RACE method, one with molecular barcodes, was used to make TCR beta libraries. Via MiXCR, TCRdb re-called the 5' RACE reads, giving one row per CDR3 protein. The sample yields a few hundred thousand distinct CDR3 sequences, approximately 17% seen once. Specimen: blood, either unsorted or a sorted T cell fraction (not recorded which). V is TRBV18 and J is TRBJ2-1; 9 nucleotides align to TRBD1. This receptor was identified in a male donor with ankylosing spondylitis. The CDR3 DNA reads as TGTGCCAGCTCACCACCGACAGGGGGTACCTACAATGAGCAGTTCTTC. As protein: CASSPPTGGTYNEQFF. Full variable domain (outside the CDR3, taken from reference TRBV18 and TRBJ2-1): NAGVMQNPRHLVRRRGQEARLRCSPMKGHSHVYWYRQLPEEGLKFMVYLQKENIIDESGMPKERFSAEFPKEGPSILRIQQVVRGDSAAYFCASSPPTGGTYNEQFFGPGTRLTVL.